The clone carrying this T cell receptor beta chain was recorded a few times. No antigen is known for it. Amplified regions were TCR beta CDR3 sequences from RNA transcripts. In the first-round RT-PCR of the TCR CDR3, the HTBI primer set was used. One entry per CDR3 protein, called by TCRdb with MiXCR from the multiplex PCR reads. Seen here are roughly 700,000 distinct CDR3 sequences, over 35% observed once, and the top ten hold 30% to 40%. Investigators excluded patients with uncontrolled infection, other autoimmune disease, pregnancy or lactation. The data were obtained in a study of T cells in Graves' hyperthyroidism and ophthalmopathy. At the level of the study: It was at initial diagnosis, before any treatment, that peripheral blood was collected. Study-wide results and caveats: By a 13 V-J model, ophthalmopathy was set apart from stable hyperthyroidism. Peripheral blood also featured most of the thyroid clonotypes expanded above 0.001.

Germline V CDR1 and CDR2: MDHEN, SYDVKM. V lost 7 bases and J 4 bases, leaving 17 bases between the germline ends. The CDR3 contains 14 residues. Sequenced input: blood. The chain combines TRBV28 with TRBJ2-7; D may be TRBD2 (6 bases). This TCR was sampled from a woman in her forties with Graves' hyperthyroidism. CDR3 nucleotide sequence: TGTGCCAGCAATCCGATCGGAGGGGATTACGAGCAGTACTTC. Translated, it gives CASNPIGGDYEQYF.